This entry describes one T cell receptor beta chain. The data belong to a study of blood T cell repertoires in COVID-19. Some clones are missing from TCRdb's copy, which holds only in-frame ones; the method was immunoSEQ multiplex PCR. The sample holds 300,000 to 400,000 clones; around nine tenths are singletons and the top ten take 5%. Cohort assignment relied on participant-reported clinical history. V lost 0 bases to trimming and J lost 1 base; unmatched junction nucleotides: 3. Germline CDR1 reads SGHNT; CDR2 reads YYREEE (reference sequence). The CDR3 sequence is 15 residues long. V and J are TRBV5-4 and TRBJ1-2, with 7 positions matching TRBD1. This TCR derives from a man aged 25-40 years who had recovered from COVID-19. What was sequenced was PBMCs or T cells enriched from blood (not recorded which). CDR3 nucleotide sequence: TGTGCCAGCAGCTTGGGGGACAGCCTTAACTATGGCTACACCTTC. This gives the protein CASSLGDSLNYGYTF.